The 24 T cell receptor beta chains in this list originate from one sample, sequenced in a study of T cells in Graves' hyperthyroidism and ophthalmopathy. The source material, RNA transcripts, was used to amplify TCR beta CDR3 regions. The HTBI primer set was used in a first-round RT-PCR of the TCR CDR3. MiXCR, run by TCRdb on the multiplex PCR reads, gives a single entry per CDR3 protein. The table includes hundreds of thousands of distinct CDR3 sequences, 12% to 15% detected once. Sequenced sample: blood. These receptors originate from a middle-aged woman with Graves' ophthalmopathy.

The sample holds many counts of this clonotype. The CDR3 DNA reads TGTGCCAGCAGTTTGGGGTGGGCTGGCAATCAGCCCCAGCATTTT. It specifies CASSLGWAGNQPQHF. This chain connects TRBV28 to TRBJ1-5, with D hard to call. Trimming stripped 3 bases from V and 2 bases from J, with 11 bases between. The CDR3 consists of 15 residues. Per germline, CDR1 MDHEN and CDR2 SYDVKM.

Many counts were recorded for this clonotype. V gene TRBV5-1 combines with J gene TRBJ2-1, with TRBD2 identical over 9 bases. J lost 6 bases, V lost 4 bases, and 8 bases had no gene match. The germline V gene has CDR1 SGHRS and CDR2 YFSETQ. There are 15 residues in the CDR3. DNA for the CDR3: TGCGCCAGCAGCGTATCCGGGACTAGCCCCAATGAGCAGTTCTTC. Translated, it gives CASSVSGTSPNEQFF.

For the CDR3, the DNA is TGCAGTGCAGCATTGACAGGGGGCGGCGGGGAGCTGTTTTTT. Protein product: CSAALTGGGGELFF. The chain uses TRBV20-1 and TRBJ2-2; 10 bases agree with TRBD1. Germline-derived CDR1 and CDR2 are DFQATT and SNEGSKA (reference sequence). The CDR3 runs to 14 residues. The ends lost 6 bases at V and 7 bases at J; junction bases unmatched: 8.

This clonotype was seen many times. The rearrangement uses TRBV12-3 or TRBV12-4 and TRBJ2-2; 9 positions agree with TRBD1. CDR3 length equals 15 residues. Losses at the gene ends were 7 bases for V and 4 bases for J; bases not matched to a gene: 7. CDR3 DNA sequence: TGTGCCAGCACCGAGACAGGGGGTCGCACCGGGGAGCTGTTTTTT. It translates to CASTETGGRTGELFF.

This clonotype occurred a few times. The rearrangement links TRBV25-1 to TRBJ2-2; possible D gene TRBD1, 6 bases. V lost 2 bases to trimming and J lost 4 bases, with 17 bases between them. Germline V CDR1 and CDR2: MGHDK, SYGVNS. CDR3 size: 17 residues. The CDR3 DNA reads TGTGCCAGCAGTGAAGCTGACAGCCAGGGGCCCACCGGGGAGCTGTTTTTT. Its translation: CASSEADSQGPTGELFF.

This clonotype was seen many times. The rearrangement uses TRBV7-2 and TRBJ2-7, with TRBD2 matching 10 bases. This CDR3 has 16 amino acids. V lost 6 bases and J lost 4; bases outside the gene matches: 12. CDR1 SGHTA and CDR2 FQGNSA come from the germline V gene. CDR3 bases: TGTGCCAGCAGACGACCTCAGCGGGGGGGCCGATACGAGCAGTACTTC. Translated, it gives CASRRPQRGGRYEQYF.

This clonotype was seen more than once but under ten times. The chain combines TRBV30 with TRBJ2-3, with D unresolved. The germline V gene encodes CDR1 GTSNPN and CDR2 SVGIG (reference sequence). The CDR3 sequence is 14 residues long. The germline V and J ends were trimmed by 0 bases and 1 base, with 8 bases remaining between them. The CDR3 sequence is CAWSVARRTDTQYF. CDR3 in DNA: TGTGCCTGGAGTGTCGCCCGTCGCACAGATACGCAGTATTTT.

Notes on this clonotype: This may be a read error: a much more frequent sequence differs by one nucleotide. The CDR3 DNA sequence: TGCAGTGCGAGGCCGCGGAGAAATCTCTATGGCTACACCTTC. Its translation is CSARPRRNLYGYTF. V usage is TRBV20-1 and J usage is TRBJ1-2, with D uncertain. The length of the CDR3 is 14 residues. Germline V CDR1 and CDR2: DFQATT, SNEGSKA (reference sequence). Between the trimmed V and J ends, which lost 6 bases and 4 bases, there was a span of 18 bases.

V gene TRBV20-1 combines with J gene TRBJ2-3; perhaps TRBD1 as D (5 bases). V lost 6 bases to trimming and J lost 4 bases, with 20 bases between them. This CDR3 is 15 amino acids long. The germline V gene has CDR1 DFQATT and CDR2 SNEGSKA (reference sequence). CDR3 amino acids: CSADSGTGPADTQYF. CDR3 DNA: TGCAGTGCCGATAGTGGAACAGGCCCGGCAGATACGCAGTATTTT.

This clonotype has at least ten counts. The chain carries TRBV6-5 and TRBJ1-1; no clear D gene. The CDR3 covers 16 residues. Germline V gene data show CDR1 as MNHEY and CDR2 as SVGAGI. Trimming took off 0 bases at V and 1 base at J, with 12 bases between the two ends. This CDR3 reads CASSYSGDRPNTEAFF. The CDR3 bases are TGTGCCAGCAGTTACTCAGGTGATAGGCCGAACACTGAAGCTTTCTTT.

At least ten counts were recorded for this clonotype. The chain recombines TRBV28 with TRBJ2-2; either TRBD1 or TRBD2 may supply D (5 bases each). The length of the CDR3 is 14 residues. V lost 3 bases and J 3 bases, leaving 8 bases between the germline ends. Germline CDR1 is MDHEN and CDR2 is SYDVKM. Here the CDR3 reads CASSFVGDTGELFF. The CDR3 DNA reads as TGTGCCAGCAGTTTTGTGGGGGACACCGGGGAGCTGTTTTTT.

This clonotype was detected ten times or more. CDR3 DNA: TGTGCCGTCGGGGGGGTTGTTGAGCAGTTCTTC. This codes for CAVGGVVEQFF. The gene calls are TRBV3-1 and TRBJ2-1; TRBD2 matches 8 bases. The CDR3 runs to 11 residues. Germline V gene data show CDR1 as LGHDT and CDR2 as YNNKEL (reference sequence). V lost 11 bases to trimming and J lost 9 bases; unmatched junction nucleotides: 6.

The rearrangement uses TRBV27 and TRBJ2-7, with a tentative D call TRBD2 (6 bases). The CDR3 has 16 amino acids. V was clipped by 0 bases and J by 2 bases, with 14 bases between them. CDR1 and CDR2 from the germline V gene are MNHEY and SMNVEV (reference sequence). CDR3 coding DNA: TGTGCCAGCAGTTTATCCTCTCGGGGGTTCGCCTACGAGCAGTACTTC. Protein: CASSLSSRGFAYEQYF.

The chain couples TRBV6-5 to TRBJ1-4; D not resolved. The length of the CDR3 is 17 residues. Germline CDR1 is MNHEY and CDR2 is SVGAGI. Trimming stripped 0 bases from V and 6 bases from J, with 17 bases between. CDR3 loop: CASSYSLFTLGHEKLFF. The CDR3 DNA follows: TGTGCCAGCAGTTACTCTCTTTTTACTTTGGGTCATGAAAAACTGTTTTTT.

The chain is built from TRBV4-2 and TRBJ1-5; D not certain. Trimming pared 5 bases from V and 9 bases from J, leaving 17 bases between. The CDR3 runs 14 residues. Per germline, CDR1 LGHNA and CDR2 YNFKEQ. CDR3 DNA sequence: TGTGCCAGCAGCGCGCCGCCGGTGAAGATGCCCCAGCATTTT. Translating gives CASSAPPVKMPQHF.

At least ten counts were recorded for this clonotype. This chain connects TRBV7-9 to TRBJ2-5; 9 bases map to TRBD1. This CDR3 comprises 16 residues. The germline CDR1 and CDR2 sequences are SEHNR and FQNEAQ (reference sequence). The J segment lost 5 bases and the V segment lost 5 bases, leaving 12 bases of the junction unmatched. CDR3 residues: CASSPLSRDRAETQYF. CDR3 bases: TGTGCCAGCAGCCCCCTCTCCAGGGACAGGGCCGAGACCCAGTACTTC.

This clonotype has at least ten counts. J is TRBJ2-3 and V is TRBV9; 7 nucleotides agree with TRBD2. With V trimmed by 4 bases and J by 1 base, 3 bases remained unmatched. This CDR3 comprises 14 residues. The germline gives CDR1 SGDLS, CDR2 YYNGEE. The CDR3 nucleotides read TGTGCCAGCAGCCCCGGACTAGGCACAGATACGCAGTATTTT. It yields the protein CASSPGLGTDTQYF.

In this sample, this clonotype turned up many times. This sequence joins TRBV12-3 or TRBV12-4 and TRBJ1-1; D is unresolved. The CDR3 is 12 residues long. Deletions cut 5 bases from V and 8 bases from J, with 12 bases between. This CDR3 is CASSPGELEAFF. DNA for the CDR3: TGTGCCAGCAGTCCCGGGGAGTTAGAAGCTTTCTTT.

The genes are TRBV5-1 and TRBJ2-7, with 7 bases that match TRBD2. The CDR3 consists of 15 residues. Germline-derived CDR1 and CDR2 are SGHRS and YFSETQ. J lost 4 bases, V lost 2 bases, and 9 bases had no gene match. CDR3 loop: CASSFEASGPYEQYF. As DNA, the CDR3 is TGCGCCAGCAGCTTCGAGGCTAGCGGCCCTTACGAGCAGTACTTC.

This clonotype appeared a few times. CDR3 nucleotides: TGTGCCAGCAGTGAAGTCGGGGGAGGACTCCGTCAAAATATCTATGGCTACACCTTC. It translates to CASSEVGGGLRQNIYGYTF. The chain couples TRBV6-1 to TRBJ1-2; D might be TRBD1 (5 bases). CDR3 length equals 19 residues. The germline CDR1 and CDR2 sequences are MNHNS and SASEGT. V lost 1 base to trimming and J lost 4 bases, with 25 bases between them.

This clonotype was found many times. CDR3 nucleotide sequence: TGTGCCAGCAGCCTCGATGGGCAGCGGGCCTACAATGAGCAGTTCTTC. Its protein product is CASSLDGQRAYNEQFF. This sequence joins TRBV12-3 or TRBV12-4 and TRBJ2-1; D might be TRBD2 (6 bases). Trimming took 6 bases from V and 2 from J, leaving 17 bases between them. The CDR3 is 16 residues long.

This sequence joins TRBV6-1 and TRBJ1-5; the D gene is possibly TRBD1 (5 bases). The CDR3 loop spans 14 amino acids. Between the trimmed V and J ends, which lost 7 bases and 6 bases, there was a span of 16 bases. Germline CDR1 MNHNS, CDR2 SASEGT. CDR3 DNA sequence: TGTGCCAGCACGGGGCAGGTGCGTGGTCAGCCCCAGCATTTT. It codes for CASTGQVRGQPQHF.

The V and J genes are TRBV3-1 and TRBJ1-1, with D possibly matching TRBD1 (6 bases). The CDR3 is made up of 17 amino acids. Germline CDR1 LGHDT, CDR2 YNNKEL (reference sequence). V was cut by 1 base and J by 6 bases, with 21 bases left in between. The CDR3 reads CASSQALPGGAPAEAFF. CDR3 DNA sequence: TGTGCCAGCAGCCAAGCCCTCCCGGGGGGGGCTCCCGCTGAAGCTTTCTTT.

This clonotype was recorded a few times. The rearrangement joins TRBV20-1 to TRBJ2-1; D gene unclear. Per the germline V gene, CDR1 is DFQATT and CDR2 is SNEGSKA (reference sequence). The CDR3 consists of 15 residues. Trimming took 0 bases from V and 4 from J, leaving 13 bases between them. CDR3 nucleotide sequence: TGCAGTGCTAGAGATAAGGCGGCTACATACAATGAGCAGTTCTTC. Translating gives CSARDKAATYNEQFF.